The sequence of this TCR beta chain was determined in a study of T cells in Graves' hyperthyroidism and ophthalmopathy. After removal of 2 bases from V and 7 bases from J, the junction contained 2 bases not matched to a gene. Per the germline V gene, CDR1 is DFQATT and CDR2 is SNEGSKA (reference sequence). The CDR3 extends over 12 amino acids. Researchers amplified the TCR beta CDR3 regions from RNA transcripts. The HTBI primer set was used in a first-round RT-PCR of the TCR CDR3. TCRdb processed the multiplex PCR reads anew with MiXCR; each CDR3 protein has one entry. The table records 40,000 to 55,000 distinct CDR3 sequences, approximately 50% of them present only once. In its sample, this clonotype was seen once.

Sequencing was done on a sample of peripheral blood or thyroid tissue (not recorded which). The chain combines TRBV20-1 with TRBJ2-7, with 10 nucleotides matching TRBD2. This sequence originates from a woman in her fifties or sixties with Graves' hyperthyroidism. CDR3 protein: CSARLAGEEQYF. The DNA of the CDR3 is TGCAGTGCTAGACTAGCGGGAGAAGAGCAGTACTTC.